Presented here are 18 T cell receptor beta chains from one specimen sequenced in a study of blood T cell repertoires in COVID-19. Clones were sequenced by immunoSEQ multiplex PCR, and TCRdb holds only the in-frame ones, with some missing. In the table there are more than 200,000 clones, 70% to 85% of which are singletons. Material: peripheral blood. Every receptor here comes from a woman in her thirties or forties with active or convalescent COVID-19.

The chain couples TRBV11-3 to TRBJ2-5; 7 bases agree with TRBD2. V shed 5 bases, J shed 4 bases, and the junction held 4 bases outside the gene matches. Per germline, CDR1 SGHNT and CDR2 YENEEA. The CDR3 has 13 residues. CDR3 DNA: TGTGCCAGCAGCCCTAGGGAGGGAGAGACCCAGTACTTC. This encodes CASSPREGETQYF.

This rearrangement joins TRBV5-6 to TRBJ2-3, with 7 positions matching TRBD1. V dropped 0 bases and J dropped 8; count of bases not matched to a gene: 9. Looked up from germline, CDR1 is SGHDT and CDR2 is YYEEEE. The length of the CDR3 is 15 residues. The chain's CDR3 is CASSLGQGAVGTQYF. For the CDR3, the DNA is TGTGCCAGCAGCTTGGGACAGGGAGCGGTCGGTACGCAGTATTTT. The variable domain in full, completed from reference TRBV5-6 and TRBJ2-3, reads DAGVTQSPTHLIKTRGQQVTLRCSPKSGHDTVSWYQQALGQGPQFIFQYYEEEERQRGNFPDRFSGHQFPNYSSELNVNALLLGDSALYLCASSLGQGAVGTQYFGPGTRLTVL.

V and J are TRBV5-1 and TRBJ2-2; 8 bases match TRBD2. Germline V gives CDR1 SGHRS, CDR2 YFSETQ. The length of the CDR3 is 17 residues. J gave up 7 bases and V 0 bases, and 11 bases lay outside the gene matches. CDR3 sequence: CASSLVAAGGRGGELFF. CDR3 DNA sequence: TGCGCCAGCAGCTTGGTTGCGGCGGGGGGCCGTGGCGGGGAGCTGTTTTTT.

The chain joins TRBV18 to TRBJ1-1, with D tentatively TRBD1 (5 bases). Trimming took off 3 bases at V and 11 bases at J, with 13 bases between the two ends. The CDR3 totals 12 residues. Germline CDR1 reads KGHSH; CDR2 reads LQKENI. The CDR3 region has the DNA TGTGCCAGCTCACCCGGAGGGGCAATGGCTTTCTTT. This encodes CASSPGGAMAFF.

V is TRBV6-1 and J is TRBJ1-1; D is undetermined. Germline lookup yields CDR1 MNHNS and CDR2 SASEGT. V was cut by 4 bases and J by 1 base, with 19 bases left in between. This CDR3 contains 17 residues. CDR3 region: CASSVTHLSLENTEAFF. CDR3 DNA: TGTGCCAGCAGTGTGACTCATCTTAGCCTAGAGAACACTGAAGCTTTCTTT.

The rearrangement joins TRBV19 to TRBJ1-2, with 8 bases aligning to TRBD1. This CDR3 region has 13 residues. V shed 9 bases and J 7 bases; nucleotides not matched to a gene: 10. Germline lookup yields CDR1 LNHDA and CDR2 SQIVND (reference sequence). The CDR3 reads CASRGQASGGYTF. The DNA for the CDR3 is TGTGCCAGCAGGGGGCAAGCTTCTGGTGGCTACACCTTC.

The V gene is TRBV6-4, the J gene TRBJ1-6; weak D call: TRBD1 (6 bases). Trimming shortened V by 6 bases and J by 9 bases, and 21 bases separated the two germline ends. Germline CDR1 MRHNA, CDR2 SNTAGT. The CDR3 loop spans 16 amino acids. This chain's CDR3 is CASSETLQGWGSPLHF. In DNA form, the CDR3 reads TGTGCCAGCAGCGAAACTTTACAGGGTTGGGGTTCACCCCTCCACTTT.

The CDR3, as DNA: TGTGCCAGCAGTTTAGAGGGTAGCTATGGCTACACCTTC. It is translated as CASSLEGSYGYTF. The rearrangement uses TRBV28 and TRBJ1-2; no definite D call. The germline gives CDR1 MDHEN, CDR2 SYDVKM. The CDR3 covers 13 residues. The V end lost 2 bases, the J end lost 4 bases, and 8 bases lay between the germline ends.

V usage is TRBV15 and J usage is TRBJ1-6; D is unresolved. The CDR3 covers 15 residues. Looked up from germline, CDR1 is LNHNV and CDR2 is YYDKDF (reference sequence). V shed 4 bases and J shed 9 bases, with 16 bases lying between them. The CDR3 DNA sequence: TGTGCCACCAGCATTCGGACTGCTACGGGTTCACCCCTCCACTTT. Protein product: CATSIRTATGSPLHF.

The chain uses TRBV4-1 and TRBJ2-7; D remains unclear. Germline CDR1 MGHRA, CDR2 YSYEKL. CDR3 length equals 13 residues. V was shortened by 3 bases and J by 3 bases, with 9 bases between the two germline ends. The CDR3 DNA follows: TGCGCCAGCAGCCAGCAGGCCTACTACGAGCAGTACTTC. Translating it yields CASSQQAYYEQYF.

The chain has TRBV2 and TRBJ1-2; 8 bases map to TRBD1. After removal of 4 bases from V and 4 bases from J, the junction contained 5 bases not matched to a gene. CDR3 length equals 14 residues. CDR1 is SNHLY, CDR2 FYNNEI, per germline. The DNA of the CDR3 is TGTGCCAGCAGTGGCACAGGGGGTTCCTATGGCTACACCTTC. Translation gives CASSGTGGSYGYTF.

This clone was detected a few times. This rearrangement joins TRBV28 to TRBJ1-1; possibly TRBD1 for D (5 bases). Germline CDR1 reads MDHEN; CDR2 reads SYDVKM. The CDR3 is 13 residues long. The V end lost 6 bases, the J end lost 6 bases, and 14 bases lay between the germline ends. DNA for the CDR3: TGTGCCAGCAGAGGTGGGGCGGCCCCTGAAGCTTTCTTT. Its protein product is CASRGGAAPEAFF.

This sequence joins TRBV11-2 and TRBJ2-7; 14 bases match TRBD2. V lost 5 bases and J lost 4; bases outside the gene matches: 4. Germline CDR1 reads SGHAT; CDR2 reads FQNNGV. The length of the CDR3 is 15 residues. CDR3 nucleotides: TGTGCCAGCAGCCAGAGGACTAGCGGGGGGTACGAGCAGTACTTC. It codes for CASSQRTSGGYEQYF.

The chain combines TRBV5-5 with TRBJ2-7; no firm D call. Germline V gene data show CDR1 as SGHKS and CDR2 as YYEKEE (reference sequence). CDR3 length: 13 amino acids. Deletions cut 0 bases from V and 0 bases from J, with 4 bases between. The CDR3 DNA follows: TGTGCCAGCAGCTTGGTCTCCTCCTACGAGCAGTACTTC. It yields the protein CASSLVSSYEQYF.

The rearrangement links TRBV21-1 to TRBJ2-5; the D call in the table, TRBD2, was not verified against the DNA. TRBV21-1 is assigned pseudogene status. This CDR3 is built from 17 residues. CDR3 coding DNA: TGTGCCAGCAGCAAAACCCGCTCTAGCGGGGACGGGGAGACCCAGTACTTC. This gives the protein CASSKTRSSGDGETQYF.

This clone was counted a single time. The chain carries TRBV6-1 and TRBJ1-2; 9 nucleotides agree with TRBD1. Germline CDR1 and CDR2: MNHNS and SASEGT. The CDR3 consists of 16 residues. V lost 0 bases, J lost 6 bases, and 8 bases stayed unmatched. The CDR3 reads CASSEAGTGFIDGYTF. In nucleotides, the CDR3 is TGTGCCAGCAGTGAAGCGGGGACAGGGTTTATCGATGGCTACACCTTC.

The rearrangement joins TRBV4-2 to TRBJ1-2; 10 bases are a match to TRBD1. The CDR3 consists of 15 residues. In germline, CDR1 is LGHNA, CDR2 YNFKEQ. After removal of 3 bases from V and 5 bases from J, the junction contained 6 bases not matched to a gene. CDR3 region: CASSQETGGGYGYTF. DNA for the CDR3: TGTGCCAGCAGCCAGGAGACAGGGGGCGGGTATGGCTACACCTTC.

Comment on this clone: The sample holds other DNA sequences that translate to the same CDR3. The rearrangement links TRBV6-5 to TRBJ2-1, with 8 bases lining up with TRBD2. The CDR3 contains 15 residues. The V gene end was trimmed by 2 bases and the J gene end by 5 bases; junction bases not matched to a gene: 5. CDR1 and CDR2 from the germline V gene are MNHEY and SVGAGI. The CDR3 DNA reads as TGTGCCAGCAGTTACGGTCGGGGGGGGCACAATGAGCAGTTCTTC. This gives the protein CASSYGRGGHNEQFF.